This TCR beta chain appears in the sequencing data of a study of T cells in localized non-small cell lung cancer. Study-wide findings and caveats: Only one tumor region was sequenced, so heterogeneity remains possible.

Assay used: immunoSEQ multiplex PCR; TCRdb lists only in-frame clones, some missing. The table has about 64,000 clones, roughly 79% seen once. The CDR3 consists of 12 residues. Trimming cost V 3 bases and J 6 bases, with 9 bases left between them. CDR1 is ENHRY and CDR2 is SYGVKD in the germline V gene. About this clone itself: As yet, its antigen is unknown.

The receptor comes from a man aged 40-75 years with stage II lung adenocarcinoma. Sequenced material: PBMCs, taken before any cancer treatment. V usage is TRBV10-3 and J usage is TRBJ2-7; D ambiguous. The CDR3 loop reads CAISDSTAEQYF. The CDR3 DNA reads TGTGCCATCAGTGACAGCACGGCCGAGCAGTACTTC.